This T cell receptor (beta chain) is drawn from a study of cytotoxic CD8 clonotypes in ibrutinib-treated CLL. Study summary: The patient breakdown showed some eleven relapsed/refractory and around 16 treatment-naive cases, with fewer than 18 IGHV unmutated. Study-level findings and limits: Baseline levels were approached again at progression, after clonality had risen at ibrutinib response.

This table comes from immunoSEQ multiplex PCR, and its TCRdb copy is limited to in-frame clones, with some not included. Of roughly 170,000 clones listed, 70% to 85% were seen once; the top ten hold about 4.5%. CDR1 SEHNR and CDR2 FQNEAQ come from the germline V gene (reference sequence). V was clipped by 6 bases and J by 1 base, with 4 bases between them. This CDR3 is 13 amino acids long. About this clone: Antigen unknown.

V is TRBV7-9 and J is TRBJ2-6, with D hard to call. This specimen was PBMCs, taken after 24 months of ibrutinib treatment. This sequence was found in a human donor with chronic lymphocytic leukemia. Here the CDR3 reads CASSSSGANVLTF. CDR3 DNA: TGTGCCAGCAGTAGTTCTGGGGCCAACGTCCTGACTTTC.